This T cell receptor beta chain was recovered during a study of OX40 agonist ivuxolimab in advanced cancers. V shed 5 bases and J 7 bases; nucleotides not matched to a gene: 8. This CDR3 has 14 residues. Germline V gives CDR1 PRHDT, CDR2 FYEKMQ (reference sequence). About this clone itself: The sample contains more than one DNA sequence encoding this CDR3.

Assay: immunoSEQ multiplex PCR; the TCRdb copy retains only in-frame clones and omits some. The table records 55,000 to 85,000 clones, 70% to 90% of them present only once. The sequencing here drew on CD4+ or CD8+ T cells sorted from blood, taken in a trial of the OX40 agonist ivuxolimab. This chain uses TRBV13 with TRBJ1-2; 9 bases align to TRBD1. This sequence was found in an adult with an advanced solid tumor such as melanoma, head and neck, liver or kidney cancer. CDR3 sequence: CASSVRQGGRGYTF. The CDR3 DNA reads TGTGCCAGCAGCGTGAGACAGGGGGGTCGTGGCTACACCTTC.